The next 32 T cell receptor beta chains were all read from a single sample in a study of blood T cells in healthy people across ages. Using a J-beta primer mix together with a sample-barcoded 5' primer, a second PCR was run for about 6 to 12 cycles. One entry per CDR3 protein results from TCRdb running MiXCR on the 5' RACE reads. The sample has about 1.8 million distinct CDR3 sequences, roughly 50% seen once. The source material was blood. These receptors were obtained from a woman aged 40 to 55 in good health.

This clonotype was seen more than once but under ten times. CDR3 DNA: TGTGCCAGCAGAGGGGGCCCCTATGGCTACACCTTC. It codes for CASRGGPYGYTF. V gene TRBV25-1 combines with J gene TRBJ1-2, with TRBD1 matching 7 bases. CDR1 is MGHDK and CDR2 is SYGVNS in the germline V gene. The V segment lost 6 bases and the J segment 4 bases; nucleotides outside the gene matches: 2. The CDR3 contains 12 residues.

The CDR3 is CASTLRLVGANYGYTF. The CDR3 DNA follows: TGTGCCAGCACCCTCCGACTTGTTGGAGCTAACTATGGCTACACCTTC. The chain couples TRBV12-3 or TRBV12-4 to TRBJ1-2, with D unresolved. The CDR3 is made up of 16 amino acids. V dropped 7 bases and J dropped 0 bases, with 18 bases sitting between them.

The rearrangement joins TRBV7-2 to TRBJ1-2; TRBD1 might be the D (6 bases). CDR3 length equals 14 residues. Germline V gene data show CDR1 as SGHTA and CDR2 as FQGNSA. The V end was cut by 3 bases, the J end by 11 bases, with 19 bases between. CDR3 sequence: CASSLPVGGATYTF. CDR3 bases: TGTGCCAGCAGCTTGCCGGTGGGGGGCGCAACTTACACCTTC. The whole variable domain, remainder taken from reference TRBV7-2 and TRBJ1-2, is GAGVSQSPSNKVTEKGKDVELRCDPISGHTALYWYRQSLGQGLEFLIYFQGNSAPDKSGLPSDRFSAERTGGSVSTLTIQRTQQEDSAVYLCASSLPVGGATYTFGSGTRLTVV.

The rearrangement links TRBV6-1 to TRBJ2-5; 12 bases are a match to TRBD2. J was trimmed by 2 bases and V by 2 bases; bases with no gene match: 6. Germline-derived CDR1 and CDR2 are MNHNS and SASEGT. The CDR3 covers 17 residues. CDR3 sequence reads: CASSEWLAGGLQETQYF. CDR3 bases: TGTGCCAGCAGTGAATGGCTAGCGGGGGGGCTACAAGAGACCCAGTACTTC.

The chain joins TRBV12-3 or TRBV12-4 to TRBJ2-3, with 8 bases lining up with TRBD1. V shed 3 bases and J 8 bases; nucleotides not matched to a gene: 7. The CDR3 is 14 residues long. CDR3 coding DNA: TGTGCCAGCAGTTTCAGGGGGCTATCGGGTACGCAGTATTTT. It translates to CASSFRGLSGTQYF.

The chain combines TRBV4-1 with TRBJ1-5; D remains unclear. V was shortened by 1 base and J by 6 bases, with 16 bases between the two germline ends. This CDR3 comprises 16 residues. The germline gives CDR1 MGHRA, CDR2 YSYEKL. CDR3 region: CASSQGQATPSQPQHF. In DNA form, the CDR3 reads TGCGCCAGCAGCCAAGGCCAGGCGACACCCAGTCAGCCCCAGCATTTT.

This clonotype was seen repeatedly, ten times or more. This chain links TRBV29-1 with TRBJ2-5; D is undetermined. Trimming removed 5 bases from V and 4 bases from J, with 14 bases in between. CDR3 length: 13 amino acids. The V gene's germline CDR1 is SQVTM and CDR2 ANQGSEA. DNA of the CDR3: TGCAGCGTTTCTCCAGCTAATACAGAGACCCAGTACTTC. It codes for CSVSPANTETQYF.

This clonotype was observed a single time. The V call is TRBV6-2 or TRBV6-3, the J call TRBJ2-2; D gene unclear. V was shortened by 6 bases and J by 0 bases, with 8 bases between the two germline ends. The CDR3 consists of 14 residues. Germline V gene lookup returns CDR1 MNHEY and CDR2 SVGEGT. The CDR3 region has the DNA TGTGCCAGCAGACCATCCGCGAACACCGGGGAGCTGTTTTTT. Protein sequence: CASRPSANTGELFF.

This clonotype occurred once. The rearrangement links TRBV12-3 or TRBV12-4 to TRBJ1-1; 7 bases align to TRBD1. The CDR3 runs 15 residues. J was trimmed by 0 bases and V by 3 bases; bases with no gene match: 4. DNA for the CDR3: TGTGCCAGCAGTTTCTCAGGGGGTATGAACACTGAAGCTTTCTTT. Amino acid sequence: CASSFSGGMNTEAFF.

The chain uses TRBV20-1 and TRBJ2-7; tentative D call: TRBD2 (7 bases). Trimming pared 6 bases from V and 9 bases from J, leaving 12 bases between. Per germline, CDR1 DFQATT and CDR2 SNEGSKA (reference sequence). The CDR3 is 10 amino acids. CDR3 sequence: CSARGARQYF. In DNA form, the CDR3 reads TGCAGTGCCCGGGGGGCACGGCAGTACTTC.

The chain carries TRBV5-5 and TRBJ1-2; no reliable D call. CDR1 is SGHKS and CDR2 is YYEKEE in the germline V gene (reference sequence). This CDR3 region has 13 residues. V dropped 3 bases and J dropped 8 bases, with 14 bases sitting between them. The CDR3 nucleotides read TGTGCCAGCAGCTGGGAACAGCCGGTGGGCTACACCTTC. It specifies CASSWEQPVGYTF.

The V gene is TRBV7-6, the J gene TRBJ2-1; D uncertain. With 5 bases removed from V and 2 bases from J, the gap between germline ends came to 13 bases. The CDR3 covers 15 residues. Germline CDR1 SGHVS, CDR2 FNYEAQ. Written as DNA, the CDR3 is TGTGCCAGCAGCCCCGTCAACGGCGCCTACAATGAGCAGTTCTTC. Translated, it gives CASSPVNGAYNEQFF.

Many counts were recorded for this clonotype. CDR3 loop: CASSLSTGWGARETQYF. DNA of the CDR3: TGTGCCAGCAGCTTATCTACGGGATGGGGGGCGCGGGAGACCCAGTACTTC. V gene TRBV7-2 combines with J gene TRBJ2-5; D possibly matches TRBD1 or TRBD2 (6 bases each). The V gene lost 2 bases and the J gene lost 5 bases, with 21 bases spanning the gap. Germline V gives CDR1 SGHTA, CDR2 FQGNSA. There are 17 residues in the CDR3.

Worth noting for this clonotype: The CDR3 does not end in the conserved phenylalanine or tryptophan, so this is likely a read error. The J gene is TRBJ2-7, the V gene TRBV4-3, with a tentative D call TRBD1 (6 bases). V was cut by 0 bases and J by 3 bases, with 15 bases left in between. CDR1 is LGHNA and CDR2 is YSLEER in the germline V gene. The CDR3 totals 16 residues. The CDR3 sequence is CASSQEGTGPHYEQYY. In DNA, the CDR3 is TGCGCCAGCAGCCAAGAGGGAACAGGGCCACACTACGAGCAGTACTAC.

This clonotype has more than one count but fewer than ten. The chain links TRBV3-1 to TRBJ2-7; 9 bases fit TRBD2. The length of the CDR3 is 14 residues. Trimming at V came to 5 bases and at J to 7 bases, leaving 9 bases not matched to a gene. In germline, CDR1 is LGHDT, CDR2 YNNKEL (reference sequence). CDR3 region: CASSAAGGHNEQYF. The CDR3 DNA reads TGTGCCAGCAGCGCAGCGGGGGGACACAATGAGCAGTACTTC.

The chain combines TRBV18 with TRBJ2-3; tentatively, D is TRBD2 (5 bases). The V gene lost 2 bases and the J gene lost 2 bases, with 11 bases spanning the gap. This CDR3 has 15 residues. From germline, CDR1 is KGHSH and CDR2 LQKENI. The CDR3 DNA sequence: TGTGCCAGCTCACCAATAAGCGGAGTCACAGATACGCAGTATTTT. This codes for CASSPISGVTDTQYF.

This sequence joins TRBV10-2 and TRBJ1-6; TRBD1 aligns across 7 bases. From germline, CDR1 is WSHSY and CDR2 SAAADI. This CDR3 has 14 amino acids. The junction had 5 bases not matched to a gene; V was cut back by 5 bases and J by 7 bases. CDR3 sequence: CASSPGQQNSPLHF. The CDR3, as DNA: TGCGCCAGCAGTCCGGGACAGCAAAATTCACCCCTCCACTTT.

The chain combines TRBV24-1 with TRBJ2-1; maybe TRBD2 (6 bases). Germline CDR1 and CDR2: KGHDR and SFDVKD. V shed 6 bases and J shed 3 bases, with 26 bases lying between them. The CDR3 is made up of 19 amino acids. CDR3 amino acids: CATSHHSSGSGYYYNEQFF. The CDR3, as DNA: TGTGCCACCAGTCACCATTCGTCAGGTAGCGGATATTACTACAATGAGCAGTTCTTC.

The V and J genes are TRBV7-2 and TRBJ2-5; a possible D gene is TRBD2 (6 bases). CDR3 size: 19 residues. Trimming removed 6 bases at V and 3 bases at J, with 29 bases between. The germline CDR1 and CDR2 sequences are SGHTA and FQGNSA. DNA for the CDR3: TGTGCCAGCAGGCCTATCGGGAGCGGACAAAGGCTCGGGGAAGAGACCCAGTACTTC. It codes for CASRPIGSGQRLGEETQYF.

This rearrangement joins TRBV6-2 or TRBV6-3 to TRBJ1-1; D uncertain. Trimming stripped 5 bases from V and 10 bases from J, with 11 bases between. CDR3 length: 11 amino acids. Germline V gene data show CDR1 as MNHEY and CDR2 as SVGEGT. In DNA form, the CDR3 reads TGTGCCAGCAGTAACGGGCATGGAGCTTTCTTT. This gives the protein CASSNGHGAFF.

This chain joins TRBV4-1 and TRBJ1-2; 7 bases align to TRBD1. The V gene end was trimmed by 3 bases and the J gene end by 0 bases; junction bases not matched to a gene: 13. Germline V gives CDR1 MGHRA, CDR2 YSYEKL. The CDR3 sequence is 18 residues long. The chain's CDR3 is CASSQRATGRHSNYGYTF. The CDR3 region has the DNA TGCGCCAGCAGCCAGCGTGCGACAGGGCGCCATTCTAACTATGGCTACACCTTC.

The V and J genes are TRBV6-2 or TRBV6-3 and TRBJ2-1, with 7 positions matching TRBD2. Trimming took 0 bases from V and 0 from J; bases not matched to a gene: 5. Germline lookup yields CDR1 MNHEY and CDR2 SVGEGT. CDR3 length: 17 residues. For the CDR3, the DNA is TGTGCCAGCAGTTACTCGGTAGCGGGCCACTCCTACAATGAGCAGTTCTTC. Translation gives CASSYSVAGHSYNEQFF.

The genes are TRBV29-1 and TRBJ1-2; TRBD1 matches at 7 bases. Trimming cost V 4 bases and J 14 bases; bases outside gene matches: 13. The CDR3 loop spans 12 amino acids. CDR1 SQVTM and CDR2 ANQGSEA come from the germline V gene. CDR3 in amino acids: CSVGVQQGPLTF. DNA for the CDR3: TGCAGCGTTGGGGTCCAACAGGGGCCCTTGACCTTC.

The chain has TRBV6-2 or TRBV6-3 and TRBJ2-4; D possibly uses TRBD1 or TRBD2 (5 bases each). The J call may be wrong; the DNA end is better matched by TRBJ2-7. This CDR3 contains 16 residues. Germline V gene sequence: CDR1 MNHEY, CDR2 SVGEGT. This CDR3 is CASSAAGTLRNGEQYF. CDR3 bases: TGTGCCAGCAGTGCCGCCGGGACGCTTAGGAACGGCGAGCAGTACTTC.

A word on this clonotype: Relative to the germline gene, one junction end is altered; a read error may explain this. The CDR3 sequence: CASSSRLDSQKTQYF. CDR3 in DNA: TGTGCCAGCAGCTCCAGACTGGACAGCCAAAAGACCCAGTACTTC. This rearrangement joins TRBV13 to TRBJ2-5; perhaps TRBD1 as D (6 bases). The CDR3 totals 15 residues. The germline gives CDR1 PRHDT, CDR2 FYEKMQ (reference sequence).

The chain links TRBV28 to TRBJ2-3; no reliable D call. CDR3 size: 15 residues. V gave up 3 bases and J gave up 2 bases, with 12 bases separating them. Germline V CDR1 and CDR2: MDHEN, SYDVKM. The CDR3, as DNA: TGTGCCAGCAGTTTCGAGAGTACCCACACAGATACGCAGTATTTT. It yields the protein CASSFESTHTDTQYF.

V is TRBV9 and J is TRBJ2-1, with TRBD1 matching over 7 bases. Germline V gene data show CDR1 as SGDLS and CDR2 as YYNGEE. The junction had 7 bases not matched to a gene; V was cut back by 4 bases and J by 9 bases. The CDR3 loop spans 13 amino acids. Here the CDR3 reads CASSPKGQTEQFF. The CDR3 DNA is TGTGCCAGCAGCCCCAAGGGACAGACTGAGCAGTTCTTC.

This chain links TRBV28 with TRBJ2-1, with TRBD2 matching 9 bases. The junction had 6 bases not matched to a gene; V was cut back by 4 bases and J by 8 bases. The CDR3 sequence is 14 residues long. CDR1 is MDHEN and CDR2 is SYDVKM in the germline V gene. The CDR3 bases are TGTGCCAGCAGTTGGGCGGGGGGGCCTTATGAGCAGTTCTTC. It is translated as CASSWAGGPYEQFF. The full variable domain, its missing parts supplied by reference TRBV28 and TRBJ2-1, is DVKVTQSSRYLVKRTGEKVFLECVQDMDHENMFWYRQDPGLGLRLIYFSYDVKMKEKGDIPEGYSVSREKKERFSLILESASTNQTSMYLCASSWAGGPYEQFFGPGTRLTVL.

The rearrangement links TRBV16 to TRBJ1-2; 9 bases fit TRBD1. J lost 7 bases, V lost 4 bases, and 7 bases had no gene match. This CDR3 contains 14 residues. Germline CDR1 and CDR2: KGHSY and FQNENV. Here the CDR3 DNA reads TGTGCCAGCAGCCGTCTACAGGGGGCGAGTGGCTACACCTTC. Its translation is CASSRLQGASGYTF.

V gene TRBV9 combines with J gene TRBJ1-5; the match to TRBD1 covers 8 bases. The CDR3 sequence is 16 residues long. Germline values: CDR1 SGDLS, CDR2 YYNGEE. V was clipped by 4 bases and J by 4 bases; unmatched bases: 10. CDR3 nucleotide sequence: TGTGCCAGCAGCCCCCACGGGACAGGACCGAATCAGCCCCAGCATTTT. Its protein product is CASSPHGTGPNQPQHF.

The table lists this clonotype with a few counts. The chain has TRBV7-9 and TRBJ2-3; D not certain. Trimming stripped 5 bases from V and 2 bases from J, with 14 bases between. The germline gives CDR1 SEHNR, CDR2 FQNEAQ (reference sequence). This CDR3 contains 15 residues. CDR3 loop: CASSLQAGLTDTQYF. The CDR3 DNA reads TGTGCCAGCAGCCTCCAAGCCGGGCTCACAGATACGCAGTATTTT. The whole variable domain, filled in from reference TRBV7-9 and TRBJ2-3, reads DTGVSQNPRHKITKRGQNVTFRCDPISEHNRLYWYRQTLGQGPEFLTYFQNEAQLEKSRLLSDRFSAERPKGSFSTLEIQRTEQGDSAMYLCASSLQAGLTDTQYFGPGTRLTVL.

The chain joins TRBV3-1 to TRBJ2-1; 11 nucleotides align to TRBD1. V shed 2 bases and J 6 bases; nucleotides not matched to a gene: 6. There are 16 residues in the CDR3. Germline CDR1 LGHDT, CDR2 YNNKEL (reference sequence). Here the CDR3 DNA reads TGTGCCAGCAGCCAACGGGACAGGGGGTCCCCCAATGAGCAGTTCTTC. Amino acid sequence: CASSQRDRGSPNEQFF.